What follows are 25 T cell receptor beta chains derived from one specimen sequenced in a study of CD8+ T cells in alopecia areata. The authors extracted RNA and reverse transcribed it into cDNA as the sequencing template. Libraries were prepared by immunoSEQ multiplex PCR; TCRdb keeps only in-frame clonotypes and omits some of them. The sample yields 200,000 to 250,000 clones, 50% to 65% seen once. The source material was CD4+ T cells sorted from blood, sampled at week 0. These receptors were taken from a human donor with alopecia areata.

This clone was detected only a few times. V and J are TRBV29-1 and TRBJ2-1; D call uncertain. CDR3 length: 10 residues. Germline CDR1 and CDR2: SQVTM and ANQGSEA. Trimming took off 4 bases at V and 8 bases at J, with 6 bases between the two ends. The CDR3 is CSVAVDEQFF. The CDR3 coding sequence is TGCAGCGTTGCTGTGGATGAGCAGTTCTTC.

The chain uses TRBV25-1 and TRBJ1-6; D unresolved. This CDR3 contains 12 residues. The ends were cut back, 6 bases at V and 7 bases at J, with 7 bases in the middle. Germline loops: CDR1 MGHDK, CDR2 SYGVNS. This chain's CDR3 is CASRVENSPLHF. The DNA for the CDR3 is TGTGCCAGCAGGGTAGAAAATTCACCCCTCCACTTT. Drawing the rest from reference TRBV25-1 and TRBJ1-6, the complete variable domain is EADIYQTPRYLVIGTGKKITLECSQTMGHDKMYWYQQDPGMELHLIHYSYGVNSTEKGDLSSESTVSRIRTEHFPLTLESARPSHTSQYLCASRVENSPLHFGNGTRLTVT.

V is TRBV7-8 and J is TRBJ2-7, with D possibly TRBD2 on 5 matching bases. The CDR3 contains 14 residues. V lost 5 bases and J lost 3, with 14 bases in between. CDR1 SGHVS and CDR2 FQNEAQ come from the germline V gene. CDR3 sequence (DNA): TGTGCCAGCAGCCTTAGAGAGGGCAGCTACGAGCAGTACTTC. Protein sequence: CASSLREGSYEQYF.

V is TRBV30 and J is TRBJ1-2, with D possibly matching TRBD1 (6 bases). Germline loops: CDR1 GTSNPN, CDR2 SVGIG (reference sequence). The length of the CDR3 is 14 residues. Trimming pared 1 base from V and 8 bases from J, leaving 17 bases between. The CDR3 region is CAWSAETGREGYTF. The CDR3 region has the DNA TGTGCCTGGAGTGCCGAAACAGGGAGGGAAGGCTACACCTTC.

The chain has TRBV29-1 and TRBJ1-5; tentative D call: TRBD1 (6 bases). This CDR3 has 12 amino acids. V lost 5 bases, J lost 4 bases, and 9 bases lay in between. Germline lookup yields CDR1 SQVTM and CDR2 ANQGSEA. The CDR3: CSVQGGNQPQHF. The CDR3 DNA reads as TGCAGCGTTCAAGGGGGAAATCAGCCCCAGCATTTT.

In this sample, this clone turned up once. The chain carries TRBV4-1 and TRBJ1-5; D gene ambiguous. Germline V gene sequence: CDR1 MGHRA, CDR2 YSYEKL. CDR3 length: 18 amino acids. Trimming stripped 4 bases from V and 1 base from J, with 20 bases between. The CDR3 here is CASSPNGLGRVSNQPQHF. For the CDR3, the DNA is TGCGCCAGCAGCCCGAATGGGCTGGGTAGGGTGAGCAATCAGCCCCAGCATTTT.

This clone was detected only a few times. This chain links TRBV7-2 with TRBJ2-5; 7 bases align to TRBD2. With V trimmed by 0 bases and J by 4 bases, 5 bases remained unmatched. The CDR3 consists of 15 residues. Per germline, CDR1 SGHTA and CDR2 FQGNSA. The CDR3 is CASSLASGKGETQYF. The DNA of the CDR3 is TGTGCCAGCAGCTTAGCGAGCGGGAAGGGAGAGACCCAGTACTTC. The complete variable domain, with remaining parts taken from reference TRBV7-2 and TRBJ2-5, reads GAGVSQSPSNKVTEKGKDVELRCDPISGHTALYWYRQSLGQGLEFLIYFQGNSAPDKSGLPSDRFSAERTGGSVSTLTIQRTQQEDSAVYLCASSLASGKGETQYFGPGTRLLVL.

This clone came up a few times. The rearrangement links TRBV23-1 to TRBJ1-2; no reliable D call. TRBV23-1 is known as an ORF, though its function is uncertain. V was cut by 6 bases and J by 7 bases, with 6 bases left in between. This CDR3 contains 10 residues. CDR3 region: CASSRGGYTF. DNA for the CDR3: TGCGCCAGCAGCCGGGGTGGCTACACCTTC.

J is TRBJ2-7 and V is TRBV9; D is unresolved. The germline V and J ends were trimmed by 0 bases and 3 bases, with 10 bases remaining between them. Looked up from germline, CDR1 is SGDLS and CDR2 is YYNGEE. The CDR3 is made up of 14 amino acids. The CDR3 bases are TGTGCCAGCAGCGTAGCGCCAAGCAACTACGAGCAGTACTTC. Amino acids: CASSVAPSNYEQYF.

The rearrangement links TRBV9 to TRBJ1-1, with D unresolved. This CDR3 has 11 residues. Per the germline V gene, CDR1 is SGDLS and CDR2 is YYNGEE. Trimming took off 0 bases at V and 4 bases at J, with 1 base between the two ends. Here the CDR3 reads CASSVVTEAFF. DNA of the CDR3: TGTGCCAGCAGCGTAGTCACTGAAGCTTTCTTT. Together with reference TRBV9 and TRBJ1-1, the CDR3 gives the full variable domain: DSGVTQTPKHLITATGQRVTLRCSPRSGDLSVYWYQQSLDQGLQFLIQYYNGEERAKGNILERFSAQQFPDLHSELNLSSLELGDSALYFCASSVVTEAFFGQGTRLTVV.

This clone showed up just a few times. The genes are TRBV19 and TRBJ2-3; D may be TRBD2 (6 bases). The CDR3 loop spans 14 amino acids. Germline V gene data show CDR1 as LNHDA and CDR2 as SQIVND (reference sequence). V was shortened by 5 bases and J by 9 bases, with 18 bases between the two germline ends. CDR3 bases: TGTGCCAGTAGTGGGGGACTCTTGCTGGGGACGCAGTATTTT. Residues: CASSGGLLLGTQYF.

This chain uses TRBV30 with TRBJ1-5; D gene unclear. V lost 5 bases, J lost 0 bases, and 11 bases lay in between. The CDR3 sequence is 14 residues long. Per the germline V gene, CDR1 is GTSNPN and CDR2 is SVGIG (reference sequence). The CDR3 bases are TGTGCCTGGGGCAAAGACCTTAGCAATCAGCCCCAGCATTTT. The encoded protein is CAWGKDLSNQPQHF.

CDR3 coding DNA: TGTGCCTGGAGCGGCCAAGGCGTGGCTGGGCCCCAGCATTTT. Translating it yields CAWSGQGVAGPQHF. This chain connects TRBV30 to TRBJ1-5; unclear D gene. The V end was cut by 3 bases, the J end by 9 bases, with 18 bases between. The CDR3 runs to 14 residues. Germline lookup yields CDR1 GTSNPN and CDR2 SVGIG (reference sequence).

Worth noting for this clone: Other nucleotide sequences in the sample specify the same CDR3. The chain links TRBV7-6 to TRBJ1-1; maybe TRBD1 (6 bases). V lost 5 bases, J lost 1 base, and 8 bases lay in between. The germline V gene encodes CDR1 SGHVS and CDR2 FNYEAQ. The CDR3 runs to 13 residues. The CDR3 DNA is TGTGCCAGCAGCCGACAGGAGAACACTGAAGCTTTCTTT. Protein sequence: CASSRQENTEAFF.

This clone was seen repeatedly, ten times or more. The CDR3 region is CASSLDRGAFTDTQYF. CDR3 bases: TGTGCCAGCAGCTTGGATCGGGGGGCCTTCACAGATACGCAGTATTTT. This sequence joins TRBV5-4 and TRBJ2-3, with TRBD2 as a possible D gene (7 bases). V was clipped by 0 bases and J by 2 bases, with 13 bases between them. The CDR3 has 16 residues. Per the germline V gene, CDR1 is SGHNT and CDR2 is YYREEE (reference sequence). Full variable domain (outside the CDR3, taken from reference TRBV5-4 and TRBJ2-3): ETGVTQSPTHLIKTRGQQVTLRCSSQSGHNTVSWYQQALGQGPQFIFQYYREEENGRGNFPPRFSGLQFPNYSSELNVNALELDDSALYLCASSLDRGAFTDTQYFGPGTRLTVL.

CDR3 bases: TGTGCCAGCTCACCAGGGACAGGGGCGACAGAGACCCAGTACTTC. This gives the protein CASSPGTGATETQYF. The chain carries TRBV18 and TRBJ2-5, with 10 bases lining up with TRBD1. The CDR3 has 15 amino acids. CDR1 and CDR2 from the germline V gene are KGHSH and LQKENI. The V gene end was trimmed by 2 bases and the J gene end by 4 bases; junction bases not matched to a gene: 4.

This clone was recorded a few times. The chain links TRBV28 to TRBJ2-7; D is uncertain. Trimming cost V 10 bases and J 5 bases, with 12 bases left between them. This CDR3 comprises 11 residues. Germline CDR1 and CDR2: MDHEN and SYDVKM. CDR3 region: CATNSFDEQYF. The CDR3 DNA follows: TGTGCCACCAACTCCTTCGACGAGCAGTACTTC.

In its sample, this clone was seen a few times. Here the CDR3 DNA reads TGCAGCGGGAGCGGATGGGGGAACACTGAAGCTTTCTTT. Protein sequence: CSGSGWGNTEAFF. This rearrangement joins TRBV29-1 to TRBJ1-1; the D is unclear. The CDR3 consists of 13 residues. V was pared by 7 bases and J by 1 base, with 13 bases between. Per germline, CDR1 SQVTM and CDR2 ANQGSEA.

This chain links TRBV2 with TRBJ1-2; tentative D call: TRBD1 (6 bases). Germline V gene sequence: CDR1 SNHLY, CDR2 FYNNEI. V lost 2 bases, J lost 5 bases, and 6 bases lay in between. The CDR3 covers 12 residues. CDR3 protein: CASSEQGYGYTF. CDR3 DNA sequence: TGTGCCAGCAGTGAACAGGGGTATGGCTACACCTTC.

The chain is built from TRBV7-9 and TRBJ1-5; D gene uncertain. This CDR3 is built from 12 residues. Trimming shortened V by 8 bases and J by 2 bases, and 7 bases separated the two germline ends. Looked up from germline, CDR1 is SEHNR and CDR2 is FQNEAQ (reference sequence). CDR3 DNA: TGTGCCAGCGCCCGGGGCAATCAGCCCCAGCATTTT. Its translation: CASARGNQPQHF.

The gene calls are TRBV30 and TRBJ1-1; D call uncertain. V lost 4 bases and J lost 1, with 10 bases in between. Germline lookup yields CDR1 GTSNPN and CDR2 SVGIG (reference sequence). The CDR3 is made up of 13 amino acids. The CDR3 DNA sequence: TGTGCCTGGACCTACCGGGCGAACACTGAAGCTTTCTTT. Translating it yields CAWTYRANTEAFF.

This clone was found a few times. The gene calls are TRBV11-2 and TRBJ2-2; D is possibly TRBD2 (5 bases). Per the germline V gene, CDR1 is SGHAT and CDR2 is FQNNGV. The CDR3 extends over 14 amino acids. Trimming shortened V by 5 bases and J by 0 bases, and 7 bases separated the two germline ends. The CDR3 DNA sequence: TGTGCCAGCAGCCCCGGGACGAACACCGGGGAGCTGTTTTTT. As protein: CASSPGTNTGELFF.

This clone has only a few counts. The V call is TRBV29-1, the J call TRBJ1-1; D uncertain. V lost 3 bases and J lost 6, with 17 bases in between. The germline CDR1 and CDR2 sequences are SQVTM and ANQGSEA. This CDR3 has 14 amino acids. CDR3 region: CSVDGGPPQPEAFF. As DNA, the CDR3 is TGCAGCGTTGATGGTGGGCCCCCTCAGCCTGAAGCTTTCTTT.

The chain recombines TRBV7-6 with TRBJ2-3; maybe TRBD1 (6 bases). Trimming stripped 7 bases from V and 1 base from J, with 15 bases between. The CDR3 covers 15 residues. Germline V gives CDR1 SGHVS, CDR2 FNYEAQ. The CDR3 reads CASTLRGGGTDTQYF. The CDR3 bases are TGTGCCAGCACCCTAAGAGGGGGTGGCACAGATACGCAGTATTTT.

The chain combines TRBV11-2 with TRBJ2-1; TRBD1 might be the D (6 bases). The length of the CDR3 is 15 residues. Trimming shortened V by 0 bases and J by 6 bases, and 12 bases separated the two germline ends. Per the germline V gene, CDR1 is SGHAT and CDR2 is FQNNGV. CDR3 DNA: TGTGCCAGCAGCTTAGAACAGGGAATTCCCAATGAGCAGTTCTTC. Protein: CASSLEQGIPNEQFF.